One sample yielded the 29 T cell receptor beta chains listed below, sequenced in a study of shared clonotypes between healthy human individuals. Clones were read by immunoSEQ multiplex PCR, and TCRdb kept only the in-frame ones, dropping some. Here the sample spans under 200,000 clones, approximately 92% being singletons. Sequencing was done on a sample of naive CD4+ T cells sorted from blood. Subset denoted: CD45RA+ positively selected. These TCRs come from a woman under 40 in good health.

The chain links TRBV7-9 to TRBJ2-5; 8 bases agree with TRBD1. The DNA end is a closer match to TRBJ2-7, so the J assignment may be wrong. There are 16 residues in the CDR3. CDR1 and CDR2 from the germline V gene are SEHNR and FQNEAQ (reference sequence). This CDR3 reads CASSSPGGGFSYEQYF. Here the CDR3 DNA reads TGTGCCAGCAGCTCCCCAGGGGGCGGATTCTCCTACGAGCAGTACTTC.

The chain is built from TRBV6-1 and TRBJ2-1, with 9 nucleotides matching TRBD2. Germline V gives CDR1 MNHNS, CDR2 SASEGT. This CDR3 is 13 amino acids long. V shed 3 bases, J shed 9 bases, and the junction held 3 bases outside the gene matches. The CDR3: CASSEGLAVEQFF. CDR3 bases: TGTGCCAGCAGTGAGGGACTAGCTGTTGAGCAGTTCTTC.

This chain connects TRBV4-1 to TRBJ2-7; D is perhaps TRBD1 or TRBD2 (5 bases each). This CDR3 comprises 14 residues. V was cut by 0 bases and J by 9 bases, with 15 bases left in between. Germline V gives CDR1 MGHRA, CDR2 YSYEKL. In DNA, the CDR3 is TGCGCCAGCAGCCAAGAAACGGGACCACGGGGGCAGTACTTC. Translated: CASSQETGPRGQYF.

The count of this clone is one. The CDR3 nucleotides are TGTGCCAGCAGTGCGGGAGCCGTAGAGACCCAGTACTTC. Translation: CASSAGAVETQYF. This chain joins TRBV28 and TRBJ2-5; 7 bases match TRBD2. Germline V lookup: CDR1 MDHEN, CDR2 SYDVKM. V dropped 5 bases and J dropped 4; count of bases not matched to a gene: 4. CDR3 length: 13 residues.

The CDR3 DNA follows: TGTGCCAGCAGCCAACAGGTGGGCACTGAAGCTTTCTTT. Protein: CASSQQVGTEAFF. The chain recombines TRBV11-2 with TRBJ1-1, with D possibly matching TRBD1 (5 bases). V lost 5 bases and J 4 bases, leaving 11 bases between the germline ends. Germline lookup yields CDR1 SGHAT and CDR2 FQNNGV. The length of the CDR3 is 13 residues.

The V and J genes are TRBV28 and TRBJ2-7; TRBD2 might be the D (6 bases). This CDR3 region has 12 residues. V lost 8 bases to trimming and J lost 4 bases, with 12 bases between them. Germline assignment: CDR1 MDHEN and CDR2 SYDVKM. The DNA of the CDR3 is TGTGCCAGCTCGGCGGGACGATACGAGCAGTACTTC. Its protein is CASSAGRYEQYF.

The CDR3 nucleotides are TGTGCCAGCAGGATGACAGGGGTCGGTGGCTACACCTTC. It codes for CASRMTGVGGYTF. J is TRBJ1-2 and V is TRBV6-4; 8 bases match TRBD1. With V trimmed by 6 bases and J by 7 bases, 7 bases remained unmatched. CDR1 is MRHNA and CDR2 is SNTAGT in the germline V gene. This CDR3 has 13 amino acids.

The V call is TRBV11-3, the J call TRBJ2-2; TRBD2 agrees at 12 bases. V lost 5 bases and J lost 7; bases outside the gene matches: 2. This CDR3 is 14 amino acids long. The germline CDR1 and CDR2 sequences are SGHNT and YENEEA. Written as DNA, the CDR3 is TGTGCCAGCAGCCGGGGACTAGCGGGCGGGGAGCTGTTTTTT. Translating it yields CASSRGLAGGELFF.

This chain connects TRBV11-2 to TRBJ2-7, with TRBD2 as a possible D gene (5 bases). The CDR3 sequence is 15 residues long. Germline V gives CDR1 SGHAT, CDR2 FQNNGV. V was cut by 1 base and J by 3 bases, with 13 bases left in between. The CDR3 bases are TGTGCCAGCAGCTTAGGGGGTGGACTGATCTACGAGCAGTACTTC. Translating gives CASSLGGGLIYEQYF. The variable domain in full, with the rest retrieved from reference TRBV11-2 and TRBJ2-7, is EAGVAQSPRYKIIEKRQSVAFWCNPISGHATLYWYQQILGQGPKLLIQFQNNGVVDDSQLPKDRFSAERLKGVDSTLKIQPAKLEDSAVYLCASSLGGGLIYEQYFGPGTRLTVT.

CDR3 DNA sequence: TGTGCCAGCAGTTTATCTTCCAATGGCTACACCTTC. It codes for CASSLSSNGYTF. The rearrangement uses TRBV28 and TRBJ1-2, with D unresolved. CDR3 size: 12 residues. V was trimmed by 1 base and J by 6 bases, leaving 6 bases between them. The germline gives CDR1 MDHEN, CDR2 SYDVKM.

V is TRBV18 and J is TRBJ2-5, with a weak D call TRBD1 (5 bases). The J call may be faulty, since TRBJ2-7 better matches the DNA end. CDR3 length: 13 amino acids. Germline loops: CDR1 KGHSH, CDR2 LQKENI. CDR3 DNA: TGTGCCAGCTCAATGACAGAAGCCTACGAGCAGTACTTC. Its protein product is CASSMTEAYEQYF.

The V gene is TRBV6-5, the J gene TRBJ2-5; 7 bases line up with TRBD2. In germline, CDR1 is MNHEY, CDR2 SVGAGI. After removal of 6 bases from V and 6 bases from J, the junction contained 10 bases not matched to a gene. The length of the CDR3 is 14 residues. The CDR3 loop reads CASRTRGSMKTQYF. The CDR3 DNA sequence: TGTGCCAGCAGGACTCGCGGGAGCATGAAGACCCAGTACTTC.

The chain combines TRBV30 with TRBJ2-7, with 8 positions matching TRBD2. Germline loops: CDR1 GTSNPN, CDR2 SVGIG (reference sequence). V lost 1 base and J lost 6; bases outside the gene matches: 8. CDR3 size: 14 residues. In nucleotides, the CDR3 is TGTGCCTGGAGTGGTAAGGCGGGAGGTCGCGAGCAGTACTTC. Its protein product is CAWSGKAGGREQYF.

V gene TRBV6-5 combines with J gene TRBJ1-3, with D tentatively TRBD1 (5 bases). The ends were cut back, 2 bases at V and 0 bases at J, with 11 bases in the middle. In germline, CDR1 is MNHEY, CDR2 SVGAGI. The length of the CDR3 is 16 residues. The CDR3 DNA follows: TGTGCCAGCAGTTACGACAGTGGTAGCTCTGGAAACACCATATATTTT. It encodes CASSYDSGSSGNTIYF.

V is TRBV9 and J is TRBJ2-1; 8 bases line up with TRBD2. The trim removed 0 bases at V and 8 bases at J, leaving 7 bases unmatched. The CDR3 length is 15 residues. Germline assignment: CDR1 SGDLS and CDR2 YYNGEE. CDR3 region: CASSVGDGRAHEQFF. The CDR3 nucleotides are TGTGCCAGCAGCGTAGGTGACGGGAGGGCCCATGAGCAGTTCTTC.

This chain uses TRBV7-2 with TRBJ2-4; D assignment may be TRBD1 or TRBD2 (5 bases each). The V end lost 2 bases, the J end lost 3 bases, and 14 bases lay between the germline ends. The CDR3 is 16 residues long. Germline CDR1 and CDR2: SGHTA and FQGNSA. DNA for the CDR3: TGTGCCAGCAGCTTACGAGGGGCGTTAGGCAAAAACATTCAGTACTTC. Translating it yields CASSLRGALGKNIQYF.

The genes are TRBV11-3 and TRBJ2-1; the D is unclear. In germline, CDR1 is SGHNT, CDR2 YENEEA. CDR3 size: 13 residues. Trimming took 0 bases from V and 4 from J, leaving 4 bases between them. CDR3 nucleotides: TGTGCCAGCAGCTTAGACGGGTACAATGAGCAGTTCTTC. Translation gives CASSLDGYNEQFF.

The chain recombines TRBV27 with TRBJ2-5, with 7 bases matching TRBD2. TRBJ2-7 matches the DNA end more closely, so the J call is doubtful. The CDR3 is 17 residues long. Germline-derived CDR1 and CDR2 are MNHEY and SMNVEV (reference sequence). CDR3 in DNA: TGTGCCAGCAGTTTAAGAGGGAGGGCCCTCGTCGTGTACGAGCAGTACTTC. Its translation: CASSLRGRALVVYEQYF.

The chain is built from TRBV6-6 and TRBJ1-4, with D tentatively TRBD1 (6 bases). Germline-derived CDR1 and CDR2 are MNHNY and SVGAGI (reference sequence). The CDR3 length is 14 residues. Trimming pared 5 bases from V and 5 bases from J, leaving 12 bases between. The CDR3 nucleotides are TGTGCCAGCAGTGACAGGCCTGGAAATGAAAAACTGTTTTTT. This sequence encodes CASSDRPGNEKLFF.

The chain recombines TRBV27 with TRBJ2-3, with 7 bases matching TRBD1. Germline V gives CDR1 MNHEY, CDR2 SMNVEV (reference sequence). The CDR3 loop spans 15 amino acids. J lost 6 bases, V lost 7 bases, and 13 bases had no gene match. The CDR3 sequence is CASTKWGQFLDTQYF. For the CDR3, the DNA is TGTGCCAGCACCAAATGGGGACAGTTCTTGGATACGCAGTATTTT.

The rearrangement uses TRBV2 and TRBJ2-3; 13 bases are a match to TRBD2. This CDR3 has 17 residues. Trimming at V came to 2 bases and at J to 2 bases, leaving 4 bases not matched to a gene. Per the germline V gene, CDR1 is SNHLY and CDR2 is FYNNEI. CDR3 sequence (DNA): TGTGCCAGCAGTGAAAGACTAGCGGGAGGATACACAGATACGCAGTATTTT. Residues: CASSERLAGGYTDTQYF.

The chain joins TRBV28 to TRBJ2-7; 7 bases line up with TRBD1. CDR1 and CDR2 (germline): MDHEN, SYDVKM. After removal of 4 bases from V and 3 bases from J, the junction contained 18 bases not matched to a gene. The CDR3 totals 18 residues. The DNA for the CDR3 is TGTGCCAGCAGTTCGCGGTTAGGGGGCACTGATTACCACTACGAGCAGTACTTC. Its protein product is CASSSRLGGTDYHYEQYF.

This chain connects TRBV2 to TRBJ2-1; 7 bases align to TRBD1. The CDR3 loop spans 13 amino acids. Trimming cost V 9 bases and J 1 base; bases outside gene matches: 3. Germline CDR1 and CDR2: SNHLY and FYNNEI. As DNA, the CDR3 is TGTGCCAGGTACAGGGGTTCCTACAATGAGCAGTTCTTC. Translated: CARYRGSYNEQFF.

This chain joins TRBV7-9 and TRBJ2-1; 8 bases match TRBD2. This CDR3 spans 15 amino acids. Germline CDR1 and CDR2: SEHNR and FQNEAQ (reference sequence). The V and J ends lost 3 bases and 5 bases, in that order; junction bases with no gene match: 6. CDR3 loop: CASSFAAGGHNEQFF. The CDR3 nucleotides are TGTGCCAGCAGCTTTGCTGCGGGAGGACACAATGAGCAGTTCTTC.

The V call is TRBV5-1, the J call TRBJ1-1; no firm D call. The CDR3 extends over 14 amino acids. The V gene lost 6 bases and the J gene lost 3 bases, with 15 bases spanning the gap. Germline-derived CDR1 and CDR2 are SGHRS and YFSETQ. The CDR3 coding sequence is TGCGCCAGCACACCTATACCCGGGGACACTGAAGCTTTCTTT. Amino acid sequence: CASTPIPGDTEAFF.

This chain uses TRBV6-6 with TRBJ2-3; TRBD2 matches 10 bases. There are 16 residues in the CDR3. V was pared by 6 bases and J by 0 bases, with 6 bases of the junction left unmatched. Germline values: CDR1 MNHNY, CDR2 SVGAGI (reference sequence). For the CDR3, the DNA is TGTGCCAGCAGACCGGGACTAGCGCCTAGCACAGATACGCAGTATTTT. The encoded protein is CASRPGLAPSTDTQYF.

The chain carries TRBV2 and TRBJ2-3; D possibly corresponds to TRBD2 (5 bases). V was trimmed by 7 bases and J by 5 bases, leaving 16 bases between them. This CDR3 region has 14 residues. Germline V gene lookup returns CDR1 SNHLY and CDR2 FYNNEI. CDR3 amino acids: CASTRSRGGDTQYF. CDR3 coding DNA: TGTGCCAGCACCAGAAGCCGGGGTGGAGATACGCAGTATTTT.

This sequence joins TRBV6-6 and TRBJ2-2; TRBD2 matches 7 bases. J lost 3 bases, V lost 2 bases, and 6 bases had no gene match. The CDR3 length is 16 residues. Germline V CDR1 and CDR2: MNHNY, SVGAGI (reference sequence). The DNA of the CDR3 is TGTGCCAGCAGTTACCAGCTAGCGGAGCACACCGGGGAGCTGTTTTTT. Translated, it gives CASSYQLAEHTGELFF.

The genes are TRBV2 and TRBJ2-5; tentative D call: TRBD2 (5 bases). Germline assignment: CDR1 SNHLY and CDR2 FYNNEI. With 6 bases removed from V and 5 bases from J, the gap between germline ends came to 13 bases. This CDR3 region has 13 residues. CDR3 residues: CASRQLGWETQYF. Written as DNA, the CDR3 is TGTGCCAGCAGGCAACTAGGGTGGGAGACCCAGTACTTC.